The 29 T cell receptor beta chains below all came from one sample that was sequenced in a study of identical twins. Each CDR3 protein is one row after TCRdb ran MiXCR on the 5' RACE reads. Of roughly 700,000 distinct CDR3 sequences in the sample, around 8.3% were seen once. These data were also reused for a study on yellow fever vaccine responses in identical twins.

Sequenced: PBMCs. The receptor source for this set is a woman younger than 35 in good health.

This clonotype was detected a few times. The J gene is TRBJ2-1, the V gene TRBV7-6; 11 bases match TRBD2. Germline CDR1 reads SGHVS; CDR2 reads FNYEAQ. The CDR3 runs 17 residues. V dropped 2 bases and J dropped 8; count of bases not matched to a gene: 11. CDR3 loop: CASSLLAGGAGVDEQFF. Here the CDR3 DNA reads TGTGCCAGCAGCTTATTAGCGGGGGGGGCAGGCGTCGATGAGCAGTTCTTC.

The V call is TRBV3-1, the J call TRBJ2-4, with D possibly matching TRBD2 (5 bases). CDR1 is LGHDT and CDR2 is YNNKEL in the germline V gene (reference sequence). This CDR3 region has 17 residues. V lost 3 bases, J lost 3 bases, and 18 bases lay in between. The CDR3 bases are TGTGCCAGCAGCCACGAGGGAAACAATTACCACAAAAACATTCAGTACTTC. Translating it yields CASSHEGNNYHKNIQYF. Complete variable domain (other parts from reference TRBV3-1 and TRBJ2-4): DTAVSQTPKYLVTQMGNDKSIKCEQNLGHDTMYWYKQDSKKFLKIMFSYNNKELIINETVPNRFSPKSPDKAHLNLHINSLELGDSAVYFCASSHEGNNYHKNIQYFGAGTRLSVL.

This clonotype was counted a few times. The J gene is TRBJ2-5, the V gene TRBV7-9, with D perhaps matching TRBD2 (5 bases). The germline V and J ends were trimmed by 8 bases and 3 bases, with 16 bases remaining between them. This CDR3 is 14 amino acids long. Germline V gene sequence: CDR1 SEHNR, CDR2 FQNEAQ (reference sequence). DNA of the CDR3: TGTGCCAGCGGCCAACGGGGTATAGAAGAGACCCAGTACTTC. Its translation: CASGQRGIEETQYF.

This clonotype was recorded many times. The chain carries TRBV12-3 or TRBV12-4 and TRBJ2-2; the D gene is possibly TRBD1 (6 bases). CDR3 length: 15 residues. Trimming took off 2 bases at V and 0 bases at J, with 7 bases between the two ends. The DNA of the CDR3 is TGTGCCAGCAGTTTACCAGGGGCGAACACCGGGGAGCTGTTTTTT. Its protein product is CASSLPGANTGELFF.

In its sample, this clonotype was seen many times. This chain uses TRBV12-3 or TRBV12-4 with TRBJ2-1; TRBD1 might be the D (5 bases). Trimming took off 1 base at V and 7 bases at J, with 14 bases between the two ends. This CDR3 has 15 residues. CDR3 protein: CASSLDQAAGNEQFF. CDR3 DNA sequence: TGTGCCAGCAGTTTAGACCAAGCTGCAGGGAATGAGCAGTTCTTC.

This clonotype was observed at least ten times. This chain links TRBV7-3 with TRBJ2-1; tentatively, D is TRBD1 (6 bases). Trimming stripped 5 bases from V and 4 bases from J, with 15 bases between. The germline V gene encodes CDR1 SGHTA and CDR2 FQGTGA. The CDR3 contains 15 residues. The CDR3, as DNA: TGTGCCAGCAGCCACACGGACAGTTTTTACAATGAGCAGTTCTTC. Its protein product is CASSHTDSFYNEQFF.

Only a few counts were recorded for this clonotype. The J gene is TRBJ2-7, the V gene TRBV27, with D perhaps being TRBD1 or TRBD2 (6 bases each). Trimming took off 4 bases at V and 4 bases at J, with 17 bases between the two ends. Per germline, CDR1 MNHEY and CDR2 SMNVEV (reference sequence). The CDR3 is 15 amino acids. This CDR3 reads CASSSPGAGLYEQYF. The CDR3 DNA sequence: TGTGCCAGCAGTTCTCCGGGGGCCGGTCTTTACGAGCAGTACTTC.

V usage is TRBV28 and J usage is TRBJ2-2, with 7 positions matching TRBD1. V trimming: 1 base; J trimming: 8 bases; junction bases outside the gene matches: 7. Per the germline V gene, CDR1 is MDHEN and CDR2 is SYDVKM. The CDR3 is 15 amino acids. CDR3 nucleotides: TGTGCCAGCAGTTTATCGACAGGGATGGTTGGGGAGCTGTTTTTT. Its protein is CASSLSTGMVGELFF.

V gene TRBV5-1 combines with J gene TRBJ2-3, with D possibly matching TRBD2 (6 bases). The CDR3 is made up of 15 amino acids. Looked up from germline, CDR1 is SGHRS and CDR2 is YFSETQ. V lost 4 bases to trimming and J lost 2 bases, with 14 bases between them. The CDR3 DNA reads as TGCGCCAGCAGCAACTCGGGGGATCCCACAGATACGCAGTATTTT. Residues: CASSNSGDPTDTQYF. The whole variable domain, filled in from reference TRBV5-1 and TRBJ2-3, reads KAGVTQTPRYLIKTRGQQVTLSCSPISGHRSVSWYQQTPGQGLQFLFEYFSETQRNKGNFPGRFSGRQFSNSRSEMNVSTLELGDSALYLCASSNSGDPTDTQYFGPGTRLTVL.

This clonotype was counted ten times or more. The genes are TRBV12-3 or TRBV12-4 and TRBJ1-3; 12 bases agree with TRBD1. The CDR3 is 16 residues long. V was clipped by 3 bases and J by 2 bases; unmatched bases: 2. The CDR3: CASSFGTGGPGNTIYF. Here the CDR3 DNA reads TGTGCCAGCAGTTTTGGGACAGGGGGCCCTGGAAACACCATATATTTT.

V and J are TRBV28 and TRBJ2-1; TRBD1 matches at 9 bases. This CDR3 is built from 15 residues. V shed 7 bases, J shed 7 bases, and the junction held 11 bases outside the gene matches. Germline V gene data show CDR1 as MDHEN and CDR2 as SYDVKM. The CDR3 loop reads CASTPGGTGSNEQFF. The CDR3 DNA is TGTGCCAGCACCCCCGGGGGGACAGGGAGTAATGAGCAGTTCTTC.

The chain recombines TRBV7-2 with TRBJ2-1; 11 nucleotides match TRBD2. This CDR3 has 14 residues. The V gene's germline CDR1 is SGHTA and CDR2 FQGNSA. The ends lost 3 bases at V and 10 bases at J; junction bases unmatched: 5. The CDR3 reads CASSLGLAAGEQFF. The CDR3 DNA reads as TGTGCCAGCAGCTTGGGACTAGCGGCTGGGGAGCAGTTCTTC.

This clonotype turned up a few times. The rearrangement uses TRBV7-2 and TRBJ1-1; tentatively, D is TRBD1 (5 bases). Trimming removed 2 bases from V and 6 bases from J, with 13 bases in between. CDR1 is SGHTA and CDR2 is FQGNSA in the germline V gene. This CDR3 spans 14 amino acids. Here the CDR3 reads CASSLKGGTAEAFF. The CDR3 nucleotides read TGTGCCAGCAGCTTAAAGGGTGGGACGGCTGAAGCTTTCTTT.

The V call is TRBV15, the J call TRBJ2-7, with 11 bases lining up with TRBD2. The CDR3 loop spans 14 amino acids. Losses at the gene ends were 5 bases for V and 1 base for J; bases not matched to a gene: 1. Germline-derived CDR1 and CDR2 are LNHNV and YYDKDF (reference sequence). CDR3 bases: TGTGCCACCAGCCCTAGCGGGGGGTCCTACGAGCAGTACTTC. It specifies CATSPSGGSYEQYF.

This clonotype was observed a few times. This sequence joins TRBV18 and TRBJ2-3; possible D gene TRBD2, 6 bases. Germline values: CDR1 KGHSH, CDR2 LQKENI. The CDR3 runs to 17 residues. V lost 6 bases and J lost 2, with 21 bases in between. CDR3 coding DNA: TGTGCCAGCTCTCCGGTCGGGCTAGCGAAGATCACAGATACGCAGTATTTT. It yields the protein CASSPVGLAKITDTQYF.

This clonotype was recorded many times. The rearrangement joins TRBV5-1 to TRBJ2-1; D is ambiguous. The germline CDR1 and CDR2 sequences are SGHRS and YFSETQ. The CDR3 is 14 amino acids. Trimming took off 1 base at V and 7 bases at J, with 12 bases between the two ends. The CDR3: CASSLNLGSNEQFF. The CDR3 DNA reads as TGCGCCAGCAGCTTGAATCTGGGGTCGAATGAGCAGTTCTTC.

This clonotype was seen ten or more times. V is TRBV27 and J is TRBJ1-1, with unresolved D. CDR1 is MNHEY and CDR2 is SMNVEV in the germline V gene (reference sequence). CDR3 length equals 14 residues. The ends were cut back, 1 base at V and 5 bases at J, with 11 bases in the middle. CDR3 protein: CASSLLGIGTEAFF. Written as DNA, the CDR3 is TGTGCCAGCAGTTTATTGGGGATTGGGACTGAAGCTTTCTTT.

This clonotype has more than one count but fewer than ten. Here the CDR3 DNA reads TGCGCCAGCAGCCAAGATAATTTACTCTGGGGTACGCAGTATTTT. Translating gives CASSQDNLLWGTQYF. The J gene is TRBJ2-3, the V gene TRBV4-3; D not resolved. Per the germline V gene, CDR1 is LGHNA and CDR2 is YSLEER. V was trimmed by 0 bases and J by 8 bases, leaving 15 bases between them. The CDR3 is 15 amino acids.

This clonotype appeared a few times. The chain couples TRBV7-9 to TRBJ1-1; tentative D call: TRBD1 (6 bases). Trimming took 6 bases from V and 6 from J, leaving 17 bases between them. From germline, CDR1 is SEHNR and CDR2 FQNEAQ (reference sequence). This CDR3 is 14 amino acids long. The CDR3 here is CASSKGHSFAEAFF. The CDR3 DNA sequence: TGTGCCAGCAGTAAGGGACACTCGTTTGCTGAAGCTTTCTTT.

This clonotype was observed a few times. V gene TRBV27 combines with J gene TRBJ2-5, with D possibly matching TRBD2 (6 bases). The ends were cut back, 5 bases at V and 7 bases at J, with 14 bases in the middle. CDR3 length: 13 residues. Germline V gene data show CDR1 as MNHEY and CDR2 as SMNVEV (reference sequence). CDR3 bases: TGTGCCAGCAGTCCCGGACTATGGGTGACCCAGTACTTC. Its protein is CASSPGLWVTQYF.

In its sample, this clonotype was seen many times. This chain links TRBV7-9 with TRBJ1-4; D is unresolved. Germline CDR1 is SEHNR and CDR2 is FQNEAQ (reference sequence). CDR3 length: 13 residues. Trimming pared 1 base from V and 6 bases from J, leaving 6 bases between. The CDR3 here is CASSLDPHEKLFF. The CDR3 DNA reads TGTGCCAGCAGCTTAGATCCCCATGAAAAACTGTTTTTT.

This chain connects TRBV27 to TRBJ2-1; no clear D. In germline, CDR1 is MNHEY, CDR2 SMNVEV (reference sequence). The CDR3 length is 16 residues. Trimming pared 6 bases from V and 0 bases from J, leaving 15 bases between. Here the CDR3 reads CASRPDPPSSYNEQFF. The CDR3 nucleotides read TGTGCCAGCAGACCCGACCCCCCGAGCTCCTACAATGAGCAGTTCTTC.

This clonotype has more than one count but fewer than ten. The chain is built from TRBV12-5 and TRBJ2-3; the D is unclear. CDR3 length equals 15 residues. CDR1 is LGHNT, CDR2 FRNRAP, per germline. The V end lost 1 base, the J end lost 5 bases, and 13 bases lay between the germline ends. The CDR3 spells CASGLDQRRGDTQYF. CDR3 DNA sequence: TGTGCTAGTGGTTTGGACCAGAGGCGAGGAGATACGCAGTATTTT.

This clonotype was observed many times. The chain couples TRBV7-9 to TRBJ1-2; TRBD1 matches 9 bases. The CDR3 spans 16 residues. CDR1 and CDR2 (germline): SEHNR, FQNEAQ (reference sequence). The V gene end was trimmed by 5 bases and the J gene end by 8 bases; junction bases not matched to a gene: 15. The CDR3 spells CASSASTGTGFRGYTF. The DNA of the CDR3 is TGTGCCAGCAGCGCATCGACCGGGACAGGGTTTAGGGGCTACACCTTC. Full variable domain (rest looked up from reference TRBV7-9 and TRBJ1-2): DTGVSQNPRHKITKRGQNVTFRCDPISEHNRLYWYRQTLGQGPEFLTYFQNEAQLEKSRLLSDRFSAERPKGSFSTLEIQRTEQGDSAMYLCASSASTGTGFRGYTFGSGTRLTVV.

The sample holds a few counts of this clonotype. The chain recombines TRBV30 with TRBJ2-1, with 13 bases that match TRBD2. V was pared by 3 bases and J by 8 bases, with 7 bases of the junction left unmatched. The CDR3 is 15 residues long. Germline V gene data show CDR1 as GTSNPN and CDR2 as SVGIG (reference sequence). In nucleotides, the CDR3 is TGTGCCTGGAGCCGCACTAGCGGGGGGGCGGATGAGCAGTTCTTC. Protein sequence: CAWSRTSGGADEQFF.

At least ten counts were recorded for this clonotype. The V call is TRBV11-1, the J call TRBJ2-5, with 9 bases matching TRBD2. V lost 4 bases, J lost 7 bases, and 1 base stayed unmatched. Germline V CDR1 and CDR2: SGHAT, FQDESV (reference sequence). This CDR3 has 12 residues. CDR3: CASSSAGGTQYF. The CDR3 DNA follows: TGTGCCAGCAGCTCAGCGGGGGGGACCCAGTACTTC. Filled out from reference TRBV11-1 and TRBJ2-5, the complete variable domain reads EAEVAQSPRYKITEKSQAVAFWCDPISGHATLYWYRQILGQGPELLVQFQDESVVDDSQLPKDRFSAERLKGVDSTLKIQPAELGDSAMYLCASSSAGGTQYFGPGTRLLVL.

The chain is built from TRBV11-2 and TRBJ2-3; 10 bases map to TRBD2. The CDR3 covers 19 residues. V was pared by 1 base and J by 6 bases, with 16 bases of the junction left unmatched. Per germline, CDR1 SGHAT and CDR2 FQNNGV. DNA for the CDR3: TGTGCCAGCAGCTTAGTAGTTTTCCCCCTTAGCGGGAGGTTGGATACGCAGTATTTT. Protein sequence: CASSLVVFPLSGRLDTQYF.

This clonotype has a handful of counts. The chain couples TRBV25-1 to TRBJ1-1, with D perhaps matching TRBD1 (5 bases). The CDR3 totals 14 residues. CDR1 is MGHDK and CDR2 is SYGVNS in the germline V gene. Between the trimmed V and J ends, which lost 5 bases and 1 base, there was a span of 11 bases. The CDR3 here is CASSQIGENTEAFF. CDR3 nucleotide sequence: TGTGCCAGCAGTCAGATAGGGGAGAACACTGAAGCTTTCTTT.

Only a few counts were recorded for this clonotype. The V call is TRBV7-9, the J call TRBJ1-1, with 8 bases matching TRBD1. Germline values: CDR1 SEHNR, CDR2 FQNEAQ (reference sequence). This CDR3 comprises 13 residues. V was pared by 5 bases and J by 5 bases, with 4 bases of the junction left unmatched. CDR3 amino acids: CASSQGALTEAFF. CDR3 nucleotides: TGTGCCAGCAGCCAGGGGGCTTTGACTGAAGCTTTCTTT. Combining the CDR3 with reference TRBV7-9 and TRBJ1-1 gives the whole variable domain DTGVSQNPRHKITKRGQNVTFRCDPISEHNRLYWYRQTLGQGPEFLTYFQNEAQLEKSRLLSDRFSAERPKGSFSTLEIQRTEQGDSAMYLCASSQGALTEAFFGQGTRLTVV.